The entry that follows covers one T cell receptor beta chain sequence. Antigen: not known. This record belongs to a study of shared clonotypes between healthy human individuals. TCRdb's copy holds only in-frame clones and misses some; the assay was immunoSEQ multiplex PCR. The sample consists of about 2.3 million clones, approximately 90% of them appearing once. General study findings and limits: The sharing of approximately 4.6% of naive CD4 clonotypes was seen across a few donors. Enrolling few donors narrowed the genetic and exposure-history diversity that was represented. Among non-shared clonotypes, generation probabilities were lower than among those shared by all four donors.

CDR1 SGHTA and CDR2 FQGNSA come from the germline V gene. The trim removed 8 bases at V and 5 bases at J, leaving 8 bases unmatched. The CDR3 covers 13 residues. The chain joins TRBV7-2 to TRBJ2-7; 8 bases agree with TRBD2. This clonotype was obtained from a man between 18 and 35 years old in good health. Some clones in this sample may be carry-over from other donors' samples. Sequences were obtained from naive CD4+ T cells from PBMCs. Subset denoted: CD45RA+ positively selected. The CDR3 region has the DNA TGTGCCAGCGGATCGGGAGGGCCCAACGAGCAGTACTTC. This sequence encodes CASGSGGPNEQYF.